The clone carrying this T cell receptor (beta chain) was observed many times. Its antigen is unknown. Germline CDR1 SGHTA, CDR2 FQGTGA. The CDR3 covers 13 residues. The V end was cut by 2 bases, the J end by 3 bases, with 7 bases between. This entry is derived from a study of CD8 T cells in ankylosing spondylitis. TCRdb itself ran the 5' RACE reads through MiXCR, one entry per CDR3 protein. The sample shows around 440,000 distinct CDR3 sequences, more than 15% of them seen only once. General observations from the study: Reportedly, disease-linked clones are significantly enriched in ankylosing spondylitis patients' matched synovial fluid. Past studies reported some motif variants in reactive arthritis synovial fluid and blood. Disease-linked clones displayed a CD8+ phenotype and appeared relatively rarely in peripheral blood. Made up of fewer than 10 highly homologous variants, a TCR beta motif appeared characteristic of ankylosing spondylitis blood.

The sample comprised blood, either unsorted or a sorted T cell fraction (not recorded which). This TCR was recovered from a male donor with ankylosing spondylitis. The chain joins TRBV7-3 to TRBJ1-1, with D unclear. This CDR3 is CASSLSLYTEAFF. As DNA, the CDR3 is TGTGCCAGCAGCTTATCTCTATACACTGAAGCTTTCTTT.